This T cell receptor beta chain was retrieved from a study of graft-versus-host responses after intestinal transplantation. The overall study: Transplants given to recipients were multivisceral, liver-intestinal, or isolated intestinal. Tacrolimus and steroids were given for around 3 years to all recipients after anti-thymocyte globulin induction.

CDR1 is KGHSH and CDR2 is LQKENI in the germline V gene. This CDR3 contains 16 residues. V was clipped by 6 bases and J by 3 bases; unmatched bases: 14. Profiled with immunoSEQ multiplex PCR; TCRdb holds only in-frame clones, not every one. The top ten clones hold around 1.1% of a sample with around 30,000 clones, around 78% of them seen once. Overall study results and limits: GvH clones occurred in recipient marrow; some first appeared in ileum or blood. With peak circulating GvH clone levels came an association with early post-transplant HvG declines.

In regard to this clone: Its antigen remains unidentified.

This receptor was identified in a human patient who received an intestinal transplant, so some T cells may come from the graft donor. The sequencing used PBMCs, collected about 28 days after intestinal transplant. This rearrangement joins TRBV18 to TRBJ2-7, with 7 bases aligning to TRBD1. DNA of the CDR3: TGTGCCAGCTCGCCATCAAACAGGGGAAGGGGCTACGAGCAGTACTTC. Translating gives CASSPSNRGRGYEQYF.